These 21 T cell receptor beta chains were all obtained from the same sample, sequenced in a study of cytomegalovirus exposure and HLA in healthy donors. Libraries were prepared by immunoSEQ multiplex PCR; TCRdb keeps only in-frame clonotypes and omits some of them. The table has roughly 80,000 clones, about 94% seen once. Specimen: PBMCs. Every receptor here comes from a woman between 18 and 29 years old in good health and CMV-seronegative.

The chain has TRBV23-1 and TRBJ2-1; 7 bases map to TRBD2. TRBV23-1 is reported as an ORF; its role is uncertain. This CDR3 spans 16 amino acids. With 9 bases clipped from V and 3 bases from J, the junction kept 14 bases outside the gene matches. The CDR3 spells CASRPAGKCLYNEQFF. The DNA of the CDR3 is TGCGCCAGTCGACCAGCGGGAAAGTGTCTCTACAATGAGCAGTTCTTC.

The rearrangement links TRBV4-2 to TRBJ1-1; no firm D call. Germline V CDR1 and CDR2: LGHNA, YNFKEQ. CDR3 length: 18 amino acids. V gave up 0 bases and J gave up 0 bases, with 17 bases separating them. The DNA for the CDR3 is TGTGCCAGCAGCCAAGATTCCCTGAAACTCGATATGAACACTGAAGCTTTCTTT. Amino acid sequence: CASSQDSLKLDMNTEAFF.

About this clone: A junction end diverges from the germline sequence, so it may reflect a read error. The chain carries TRBV7-9 and TRBJ2-7; D gene ambiguous. CDR3 length: 12 amino acids. CDR1 and CDR2 (germline): SEHNR, FQNEAQ (reference sequence). CDR3 in amino acids: CASSLVSHEQYF. The DNA of the CDR3 is TGTGCCAGCAGCTTAGTCTCCCACGAGCAGTACTTC.

DNA of the CDR3: TGTGCCAGCAGCCTCTACCAACGTGGTTATGAGCAGTTCTTC. Protein sequence: CASSLYQRGYEQFF. This chain joins TRBV27 and TRBJ2-1; the D is unclear. The CDR3 consists of 14 residues. The germline gives CDR1 MNHEY, CDR2 SMNVEV (reference sequence). V gave up 6 bases and J gave up 8 bases, with 17 bases separating them.

The chain is built from TRBV18 and TRBJ2-7; a possible D gene is TRBD2 (5 bases). V was cut by 2 bases and J by 2 bases, with 13 bases left in between. Germline CDR1 and CDR2: KGHSH and LQKENI. The CDR3 contains 15 residues. The chain's CDR3 is CASSPSGNHPYEQYF. The CDR3 bases are TGTGCCAGCTCACCATCGGGGAACCACCCCTACGAGCAGTACTTC.

The V and J genes are TRBV27 and TRBJ1-6, with 10 bases matching TRBD1. J lost 0 bases, V lost 7 bases, and 6 bases had no gene match. CDR1 and CDR2 (germline): MNHEY, SMNVEV (reference sequence). The length of the CDR3 is 17 residues. This chain's CDR3 is CASTQRTGGSYNSPLHF. Here the CDR3 DNA reads TGTGCCAGCACCCAGAGGACAGGGGGCTCCTATAATTCACCCCTCCACTTT.

The chain uses TRBV29-1 and TRBJ2-7; D is unclear. The CDR3 sequence is 13 residues long. The ends were cut back, 7 bases at V and 0 bases at J, with 13 bases in the middle. The germline V gene has CDR1 SQVTM and CDR2 ANQGSEA. The CDR3 region is CSAIPPNSYEQYF. The CDR3 nucleotides are TGCAGCGCTATCCCACCAAACTCCTACGAGCAGTACTTC.

The genes are TRBV9 and TRBJ2-5; TRBD1 agrees at 8 bases. Germline V lookup: CDR1 SGDLS, CDR2 YYNGEE. This CDR3 comprises 17 residues. V shed 4 bases and J 3 bases; nucleotides not matched to a gene: 14. DNA for the CDR3: TGTGCCAGCAGCCCACAGGGGGTTGGACTACACAAAGAGACCCAGTACTTC. Its translation: CASSPQGVGLHKETQYF.

The V and J genes are TRBV18 and TRBJ2-7; the match to TRBD1 covers 7 bases. Per germline, CDR1 KGHSH and CDR2 LQKENI. The CDR3 loop spans 15 amino acids. V lost 3 bases to trimming and J lost 6 bases; unmatched junction nucleotides: 11. In DNA, the CDR3 is TGTGCCAGCTCACCGGTGGACAGGAAAAGCTCCGAGCAGTACTTC. Amino acids: CASSPVDRKSSEQYF.

This clone was found once. The chain recombines TRBV6-1 with TRBJ2-1; 8 nucleotides line up with TRBD2. The CDR3 sequence is 15 residues long. Germline assignment: CDR1 MNHNS and CDR2 SASEGT. The V segment lost 5 bases and the J segment 2 bases; nucleotides outside the gene matches: 5. The CDR3 DNA reads as TGTGCCAGCAGTCTAGCGGGCGGAACCTACAATGAGCAGTTCTTC. Protein: CASSLAGGTYNEQFF.

The CDR3 DNA sequence: TGCGCCAGCAGCCAAGATTGGGGGGGCAATCAGCCCCAGCATTTT. Translating gives CASSQDWGGNQPQHF. This chain joins TRBV4-1 and TRBJ1-5; TRBD1 might be the D (5 bases). Germline CDR1 and CDR2: MGHRA and YSYEKL. This CDR3 has 15 residues. The V gene lost 0 bases and the J gene lost 2 bases, with 8 bases spanning the gap.

J is TRBJ2-7 and V is TRBV5-1; 8 nucleotides match TRBD1. CDR1 is SGHRS and CDR2 is YFSETQ in the germline V gene. J gave up 2 bases and V 1 base, and 5 bases lay outside the gene matches. The CDR3 contains 15 residues. CDR3 bases: TGCGCCAGCAGCTTGACTCAGGGGGCCCCCTACGAGCAGTACTTC. Its protein product is CASSLTQGAPYEQYF.

The table lists this clone with a count of one. The V and J genes are TRBV7-6 and TRBJ1-4; 8 bases are shared with TRBD1. The germline V gene has CDR1 SGHVS and CDR2 FNYEAQ. Trimming removed 1 base from V and 8 bases from J; junction bases left unmatched: 3. The CDR3 consists of 14 residues. In DNA, the CDR3 is TGTGCCAGCAGCTTAGGACAGGGGAGGGAAAAACTGTTTTTT. It codes for CASSLGQGREKLFF. Using reference TRBV7-6 and TRBJ1-4 for the parts outside the CDR3, the full variable domain is GAGVSQSPRYKVTKRGQDVALRCDPISGHVSLYWYRQALGQGPEFLTYFNYEAQQDKSGLPNDRFSAERPEGSISTLTIQRTEQRDSAMYRCASSLGQGREKLFFGSGTQLSVL.

The genes are TRBV5-1 and TRBJ2-7; D remains unclear. Germline values: CDR1 SGHRS, CDR2 YFSETQ. Deletions cut 7 bases from V and 2 bases from J, with 10 bases between. This CDR3 is built from 12 residues. CDR3 in amino acids: CASGGSTYEQYF. DNA of the CDR3: TGCGCCAGCGGTGGCAGTACCTACGAGCAGTACTTC.

The rearrangement links TRBV23-1 to TRBJ1-3, with TRBD1 as a possible D gene (6 bases). TRBV23-1 counts as an open reading frame of uncertain function. The CDR3 runs to 20 residues. The ends were cut back, 4 bases at V and 2 bases at J, with 27 bases in the middle. The CDR3 DNA sequence: TGCGCCAGCAGTCGTGATACTGGAGACAGGAACCCTTCCCCTGGAAACACCATATATTTT. It is translated as CASSRDTGDRNPSPGNTIYF.

The chain has TRBV19 and TRBJ2-7; no clear D gene. Looked up from germline, CDR1 is LNHDA and CDR2 is SQIVND (reference sequence). The CDR3 extends over 13 amino acids. V lost 0 bases, J lost 5 bases, and 8 bases lay in between. The CDR3 here is CASSIDPGNEQYF. DNA for the CDR3: TGTGCCAGTAGTATAGATCCAGGTAACGAGCAGTACTTC.

The rearrangement links TRBV7-8 to TRBJ1-1; the D gene is possibly TRBD1 (5 bases). V shed 4 bases and J shed 5 bases, with 17 bases lying between them. Germline values: CDR1 SGHVS, CDR2 FQNEAQ. This CDR3 comprises 15 residues. The CDR3 here is CASSSRGGVLTEAFF. CDR3 sequence (DNA): TGTGCCAGCAGCTCAAGGGGAGGGGTCTTGACTGAAGCTTTCTTT.

This clone was seen once. The V call is TRBV21-1, the J call TRBJ1-5. TRBV21-1 is shown as a pseudogene. CDR3 size: 19 residues. The CDR3 DNA follows: TGTGCCAGCAGCAAAGTCCCTCGGGGGGGCGCCGATTTCGGTCAGCCCCAGCATTTT. It codes for CASSKVPRGGADFGQPQHF.

The chain joins TRBV23-1 to TRBJ2-3, with D perhaps matching TRBD2 (5 bases). TRBV23-1 is an ORF, with its function uncertain. This CDR3 is 14 amino acids long. V was shortened by 1 base and J by 3 bases, with 8 bases between the two germline ends. CDR3 DNA: TGCGCCAGCAGTCAATACCTAGCTACAGATACGCAGTATTTT. Encoded protein: CASSQYLATDTQYF.

The genes are TRBV4-1 and TRBJ2-7, with 12 bases lining up with TRBD2. With V trimmed by 0 bases and J by 1 base, 7 bases remained unmatched. This CDR3 region has 18 residues. The germline V gene has CDR1 MGHRA and CDR2 YSYEKL. The CDR3: CASSQDLTSGSISYEQYF. The CDR3 DNA follows: TGCGCCAGCAGCCAAGATTTGACTAGCGGGAGCATTTCCTACGAGCAGTACTTC.

This clone was observed once. The CDR3 loop reads CASSPHSGSSYNEQFF. The CDR3 DNA reads TGTGCCAGCAGCCCCCATAGCGGGAGCTCCTACAATGAGCAGTTCTTC. The chain is built from TRBV7-9 and TRBJ2-1, with TRBD2 matching over 9 bases. Germline CDR1 reads SEHNR; CDR2 reads FQNEAQ (reference sequence). The CDR3 has 16 residues. V dropped 5 bases and J dropped 0; count of bases not matched to a gene: 5.